This paragraph reports one T cell receptor beta chain. Its antigen is unknown. V was trimmed by 4 bases and J by 11 bases, leaving 21 bases between them. From germline, CDR1 is LNHDA and CDR2 SQIVND (reference sequence). The CDR3 extends over 16 amino acids. The data originate from a study of T cell responses to AZD1222 COVID-19 vaccine. Clones were sequenced by immunoSEQ multiplex PCR, and TCRdb holds only the in-frame ones, with some missing. The sample includes tens of thousands of clones, almost 80% of them seen just once. Whole-study findings and limits: Baseline serology detected seropositivity in only a handful of AZD1222 recipients.

This specimen consisted of peripheral blood, obtained on day 0 of AZD1222 vaccination. The clonotype originates from an adult in good health. The chain combines TRBV19 with TRBJ2-6; no definite D call. The CDR3 here is CASSTTTFRLGHVLTF. The CDR3 bases are TGTGCCAGTAGTACGACGACCTTCAGGCTAGGTCACGTCCTGACTTTC.